This paragraph covers one TCR beta chain sequence. Antigen unknown. This entry comes from a study of blood T cells in healthy people across ages. Broader study findings: Observed TCR beta diversity per million T cells went down as age went up. This fall followed a roughly linear course with age.

Total RNA amounts of at least 6 micrograms were extracted per sample. Germline loops: CDR1 SGHTA, CDR2 FQGTGA. This CDR3 comprises 15 residues. V was clipped by 1 base and J by 1 base, with 7 bases between them. A sample-barcoded 5' primer and a J-beta primer mix were used in a second PCR of roughly 7 to 11 cycles. MiXCR, applied by TCRdb to the 5' RACE reads, yields one record per CDR3 protein. Here the sample spans 1.5 million to 2 million distinct CDR3 sequences, about 39% being singletons. The V call is TRBV7-3, the J call TRBJ1-4; no clear D. This TCR was sampled from a human donor in good health. The sequencing input was blood. The DNA for the CDR3 is TGTGCCAGCAGCTTAATGCCGTTAACTAATGAAAAACTGTTTTTT. Its translation is CASSLMPLTNEKLFF.